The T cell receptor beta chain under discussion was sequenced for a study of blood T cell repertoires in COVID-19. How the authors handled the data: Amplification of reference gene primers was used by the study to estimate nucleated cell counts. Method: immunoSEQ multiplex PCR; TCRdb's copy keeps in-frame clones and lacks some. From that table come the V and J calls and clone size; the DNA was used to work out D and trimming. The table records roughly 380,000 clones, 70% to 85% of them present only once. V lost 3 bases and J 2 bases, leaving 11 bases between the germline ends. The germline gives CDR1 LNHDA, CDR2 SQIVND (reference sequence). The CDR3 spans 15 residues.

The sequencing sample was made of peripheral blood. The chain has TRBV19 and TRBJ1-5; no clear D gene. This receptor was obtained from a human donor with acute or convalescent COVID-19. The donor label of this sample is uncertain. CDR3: CASSIGPRGNQPQHF. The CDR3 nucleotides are TGTGCCAGTAGTATCGGGCCGCGGGGCAATCAGCCCCAGCATTTT.